What follows is one TCR beta chain and its context. This entry is derived from a study of CD8 T cells in Susac syndrome. After extraction with the RNeasy kit, about 0.5 to 1 ug of the RNA was reverse transcribed using random hexamers. In TCRdb, the immunoSEQ multiplex PCR reads were re-called with MiXCR into one record per CDR3 protein. The sample includes 100,000 to 150,000 distinct CDR3 sequences, just under 95% of them seen just once. This clonotype was sampled from a human donor with Susac syndrome. Source material: CD8+ T cells from PBMCs.

The CDR3 reads CASTPTGTGLEQYF. CDR3 nucleotide sequence: TGTGCCAGCACCCCGACCGGGACGGGTCTCGAGCAGTACTTC. The J gene is TRBJ2-7, the V gene TRBV9; D tentatively fits TRBD1 or TRBD2 (5 bases each). The length of the CDR3 is 14 residues. V was trimmed by 6 bases and J by 6 bases, leaving 19 bases between them. The V gene's germline CDR1 is SGDLS and CDR2 YYNGEE.